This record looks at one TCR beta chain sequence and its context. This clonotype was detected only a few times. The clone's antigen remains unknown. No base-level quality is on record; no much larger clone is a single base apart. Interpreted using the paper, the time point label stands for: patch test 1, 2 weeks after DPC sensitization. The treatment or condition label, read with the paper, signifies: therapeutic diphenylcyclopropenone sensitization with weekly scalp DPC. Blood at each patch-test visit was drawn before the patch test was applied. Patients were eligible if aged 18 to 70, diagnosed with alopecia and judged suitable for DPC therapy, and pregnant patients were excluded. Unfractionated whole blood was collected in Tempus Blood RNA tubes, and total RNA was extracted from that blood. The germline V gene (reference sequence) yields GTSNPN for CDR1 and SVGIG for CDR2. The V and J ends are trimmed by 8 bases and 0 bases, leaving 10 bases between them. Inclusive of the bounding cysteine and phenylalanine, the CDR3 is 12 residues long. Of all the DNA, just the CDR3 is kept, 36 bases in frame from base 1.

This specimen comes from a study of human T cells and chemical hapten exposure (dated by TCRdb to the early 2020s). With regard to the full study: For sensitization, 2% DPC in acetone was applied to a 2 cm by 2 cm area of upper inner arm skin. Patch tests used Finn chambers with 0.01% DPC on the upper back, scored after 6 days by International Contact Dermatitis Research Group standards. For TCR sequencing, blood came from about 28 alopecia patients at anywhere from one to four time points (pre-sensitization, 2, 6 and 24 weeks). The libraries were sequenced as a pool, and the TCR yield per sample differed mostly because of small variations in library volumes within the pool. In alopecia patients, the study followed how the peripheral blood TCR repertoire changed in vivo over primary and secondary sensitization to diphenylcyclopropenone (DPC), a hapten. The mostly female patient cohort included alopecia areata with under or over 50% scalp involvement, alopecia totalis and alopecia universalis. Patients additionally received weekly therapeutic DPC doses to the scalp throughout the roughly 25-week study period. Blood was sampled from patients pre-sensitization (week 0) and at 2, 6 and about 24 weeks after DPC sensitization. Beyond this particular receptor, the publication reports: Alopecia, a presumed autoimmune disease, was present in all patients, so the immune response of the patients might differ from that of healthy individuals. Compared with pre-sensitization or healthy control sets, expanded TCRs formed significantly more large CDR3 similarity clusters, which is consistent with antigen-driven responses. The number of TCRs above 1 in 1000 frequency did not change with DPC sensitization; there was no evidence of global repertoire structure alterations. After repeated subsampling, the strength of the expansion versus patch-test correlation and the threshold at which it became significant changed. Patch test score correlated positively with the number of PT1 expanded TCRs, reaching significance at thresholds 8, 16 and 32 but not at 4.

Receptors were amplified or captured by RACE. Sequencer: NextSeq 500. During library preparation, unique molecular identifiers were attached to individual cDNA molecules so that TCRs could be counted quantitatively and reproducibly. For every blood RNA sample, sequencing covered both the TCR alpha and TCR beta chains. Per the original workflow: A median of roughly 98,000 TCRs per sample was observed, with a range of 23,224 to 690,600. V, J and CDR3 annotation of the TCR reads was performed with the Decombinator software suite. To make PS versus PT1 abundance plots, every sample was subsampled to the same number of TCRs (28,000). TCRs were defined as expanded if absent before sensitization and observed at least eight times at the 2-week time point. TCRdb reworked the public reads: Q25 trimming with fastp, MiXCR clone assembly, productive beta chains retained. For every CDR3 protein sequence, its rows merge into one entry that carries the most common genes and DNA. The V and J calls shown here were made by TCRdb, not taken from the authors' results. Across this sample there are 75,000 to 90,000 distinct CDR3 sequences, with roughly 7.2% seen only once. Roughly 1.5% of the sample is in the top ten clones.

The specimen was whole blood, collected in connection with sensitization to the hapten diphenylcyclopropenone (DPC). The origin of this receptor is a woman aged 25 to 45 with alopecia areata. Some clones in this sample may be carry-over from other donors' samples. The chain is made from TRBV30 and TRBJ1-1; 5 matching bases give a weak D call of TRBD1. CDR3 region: CALARVNTEAFF. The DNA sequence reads TGTGCCCTAGCCAGGGTGAACACTGAAGCTTTCTTT.